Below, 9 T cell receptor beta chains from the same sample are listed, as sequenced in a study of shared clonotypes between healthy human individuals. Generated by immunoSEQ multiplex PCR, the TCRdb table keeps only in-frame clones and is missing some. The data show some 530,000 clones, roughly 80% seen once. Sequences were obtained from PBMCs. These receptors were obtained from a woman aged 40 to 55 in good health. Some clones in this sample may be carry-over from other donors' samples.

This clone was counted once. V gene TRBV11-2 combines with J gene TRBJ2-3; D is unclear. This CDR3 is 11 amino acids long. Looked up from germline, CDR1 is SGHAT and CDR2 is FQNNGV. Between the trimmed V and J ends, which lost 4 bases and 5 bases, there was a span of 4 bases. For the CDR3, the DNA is TGTGCCAGCAGCTCGGTAGATACGCAGTATTTT. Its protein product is CASSSVDTQYF. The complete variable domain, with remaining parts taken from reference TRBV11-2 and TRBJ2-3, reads EAGVAQSPRYKIIEKRQSVAFWCNPISGHATLYWYQQILGQGPKLLIQFQNNGVVDDSQLPKDRFSAERLKGVDSTLKIQPAKLEDSAVYLCASSSVDTQYFGPGTRLTVL.

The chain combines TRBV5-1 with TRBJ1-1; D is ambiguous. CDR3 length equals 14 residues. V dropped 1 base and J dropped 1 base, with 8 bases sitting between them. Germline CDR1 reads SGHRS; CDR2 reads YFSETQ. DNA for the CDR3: TGCGCCAGCAGCTTGAATTCACAGAACACTGAAGCTTTCTTT. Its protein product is CASSLNSQNTEAFF.

Here the CDR3 DNA reads TGTGCCATCAGTGAGTCGACCCTCCGGCCTAACTATGGCTACACCTTC. Protein: CAISESTLRPNYGYTF. The chain couples TRBV10-3 to TRBJ1-2, with D uncertain. Trimming removed 0 bases from V and 0 bases from J, with 11 bases in between. There are 16 residues in the CDR3. Germline CDR1 and CDR2: ENHRY and SYGVKD.

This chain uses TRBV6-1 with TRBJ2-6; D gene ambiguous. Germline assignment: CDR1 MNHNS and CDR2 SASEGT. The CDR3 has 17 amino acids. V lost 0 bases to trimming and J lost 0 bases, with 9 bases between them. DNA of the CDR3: TGTGCCAGCAGTGAAGCTGCGCCACACTCTGGGGCCAACGTCCTGACTTTC. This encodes CASSEAAPHSGANVLTF.

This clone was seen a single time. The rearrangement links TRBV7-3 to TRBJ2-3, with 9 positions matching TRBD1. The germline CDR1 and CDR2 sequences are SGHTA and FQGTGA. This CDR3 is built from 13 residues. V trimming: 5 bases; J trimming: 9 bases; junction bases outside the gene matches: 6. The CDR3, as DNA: TGTGCCAGCAGCCCAGGGACAGGGCGAACGCAGTATTTT. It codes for CASSPGTGRTQYF.

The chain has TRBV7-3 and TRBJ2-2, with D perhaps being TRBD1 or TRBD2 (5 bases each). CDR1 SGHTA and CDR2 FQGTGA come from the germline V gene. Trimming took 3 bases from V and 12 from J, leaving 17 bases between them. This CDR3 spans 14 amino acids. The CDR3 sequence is CASSFVAGTGKLFF. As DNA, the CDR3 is TGTGCCAGCAGCTTCGTAGCAGGGACGGGGAAGCTGTTTTTT.

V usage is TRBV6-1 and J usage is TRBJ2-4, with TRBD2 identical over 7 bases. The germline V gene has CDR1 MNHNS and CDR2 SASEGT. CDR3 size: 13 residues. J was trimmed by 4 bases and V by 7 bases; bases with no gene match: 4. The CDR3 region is CASIPSGKNIQYF. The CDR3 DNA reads TGTGCCAGCATCCCTAGCGGAAAAAACATTCAGTACTTC.

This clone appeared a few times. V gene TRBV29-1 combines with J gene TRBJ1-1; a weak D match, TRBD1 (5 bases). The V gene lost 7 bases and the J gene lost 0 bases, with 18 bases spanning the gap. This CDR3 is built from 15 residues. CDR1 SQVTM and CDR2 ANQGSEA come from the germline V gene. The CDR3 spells CSAGPGWGMNTEAFF. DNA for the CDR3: TGCAGCGCCGGGCCAGGGTGGGGTATGAACACTGAAGCTTTCTTT.

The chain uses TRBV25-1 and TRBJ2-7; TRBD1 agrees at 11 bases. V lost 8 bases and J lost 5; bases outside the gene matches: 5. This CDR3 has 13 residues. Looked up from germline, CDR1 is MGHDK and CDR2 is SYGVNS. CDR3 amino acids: CASVRDRGDEQYF. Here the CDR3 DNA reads TGTGCCAGCGTCCGGGACAGGGGGGACGAGCAGTACTTC.